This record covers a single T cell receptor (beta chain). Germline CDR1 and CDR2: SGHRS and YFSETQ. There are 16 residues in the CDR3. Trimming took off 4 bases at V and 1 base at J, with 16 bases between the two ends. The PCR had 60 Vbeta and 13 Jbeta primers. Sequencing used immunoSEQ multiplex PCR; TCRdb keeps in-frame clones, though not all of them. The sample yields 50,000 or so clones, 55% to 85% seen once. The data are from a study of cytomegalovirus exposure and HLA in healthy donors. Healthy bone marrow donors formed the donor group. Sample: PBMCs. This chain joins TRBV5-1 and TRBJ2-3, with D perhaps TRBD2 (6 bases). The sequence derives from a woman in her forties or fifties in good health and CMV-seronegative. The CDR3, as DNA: TGCGCCAGCAGCCCGGACGTGGCTAGCGGCACAGATACGCAGTATTTT. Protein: CASSPDVASGTDTQYF.